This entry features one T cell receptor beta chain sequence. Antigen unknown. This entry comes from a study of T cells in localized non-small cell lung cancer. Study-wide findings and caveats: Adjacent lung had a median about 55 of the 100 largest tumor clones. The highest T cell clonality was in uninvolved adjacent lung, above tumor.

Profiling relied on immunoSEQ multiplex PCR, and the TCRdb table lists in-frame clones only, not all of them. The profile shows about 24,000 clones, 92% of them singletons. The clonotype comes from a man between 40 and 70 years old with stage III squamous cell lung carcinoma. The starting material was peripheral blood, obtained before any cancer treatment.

The CDR3, as DNA: TGTGCCAGCAGTTTGGGGCCAGGGGGCTCCTACGAGCAGTACTTC. Protein: CASSLGPGGSYEQYF. This chain connects TRBV27 to TRBJ2-7; 7 bases align to TRBD1. V lost 3 bases and J lost 0; bases outside the gene matches: 5. The CDR3 is 15 residues long. CDR1 is MNHEY and CDR2 is SMNVEV in the germline V gene (reference sequence).